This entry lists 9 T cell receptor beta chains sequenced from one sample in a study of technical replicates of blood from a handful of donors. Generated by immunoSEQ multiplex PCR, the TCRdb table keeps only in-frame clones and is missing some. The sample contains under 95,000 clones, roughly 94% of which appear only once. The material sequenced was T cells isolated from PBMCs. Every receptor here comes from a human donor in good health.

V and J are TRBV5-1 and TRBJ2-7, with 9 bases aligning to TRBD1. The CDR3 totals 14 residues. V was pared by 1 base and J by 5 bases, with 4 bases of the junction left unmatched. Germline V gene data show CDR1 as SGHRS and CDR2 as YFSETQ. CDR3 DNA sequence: TGCGCCAGCAGCTTGCGGGACAGGGCCCACGAGCAGTACTTC. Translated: CASSLRDRAHEQYF.

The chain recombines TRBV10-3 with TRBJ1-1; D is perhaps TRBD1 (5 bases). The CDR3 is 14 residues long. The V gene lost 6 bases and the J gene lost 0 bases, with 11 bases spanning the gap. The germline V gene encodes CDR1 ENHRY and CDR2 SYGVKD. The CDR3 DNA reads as TGTGCCATCAGCGACAGAACCTTGAACACTGAAGCTTTCTTT. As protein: CAISDRTLNTEAFF.

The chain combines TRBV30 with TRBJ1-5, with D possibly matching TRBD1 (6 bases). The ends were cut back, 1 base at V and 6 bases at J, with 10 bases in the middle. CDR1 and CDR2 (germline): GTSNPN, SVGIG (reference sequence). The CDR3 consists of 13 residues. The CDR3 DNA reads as TGTGCCTGGAGTGCCAGGGGAGCTCAGCCCCAGCATTTT. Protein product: CAWSARGAQPQHF.

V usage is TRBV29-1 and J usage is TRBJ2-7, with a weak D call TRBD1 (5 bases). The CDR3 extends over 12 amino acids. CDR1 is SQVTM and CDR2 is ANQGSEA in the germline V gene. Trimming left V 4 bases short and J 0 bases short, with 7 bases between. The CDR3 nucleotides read TGCAGCGTTGGGCAGGGCTCCTACGAGCAGTACTTC. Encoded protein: CSVGQGSYEQYF.

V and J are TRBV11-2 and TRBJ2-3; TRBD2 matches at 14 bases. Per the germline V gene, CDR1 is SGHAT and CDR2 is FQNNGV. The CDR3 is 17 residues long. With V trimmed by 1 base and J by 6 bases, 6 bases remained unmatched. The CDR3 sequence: CASSLGEGLAGDDTQYF. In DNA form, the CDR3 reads TGTGCCAGCAGCTTAGGCGAGGGACTAGCGGGAGATGATACGCAGTATTTT.

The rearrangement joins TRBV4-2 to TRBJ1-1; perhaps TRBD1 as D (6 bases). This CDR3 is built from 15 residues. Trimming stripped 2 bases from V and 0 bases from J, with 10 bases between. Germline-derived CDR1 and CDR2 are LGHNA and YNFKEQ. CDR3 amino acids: CASSQPTGMNTEAFF. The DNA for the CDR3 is TGTGCCAGCAGCCAACCGACAGGTATGAACACTGAAGCTTTCTTT.

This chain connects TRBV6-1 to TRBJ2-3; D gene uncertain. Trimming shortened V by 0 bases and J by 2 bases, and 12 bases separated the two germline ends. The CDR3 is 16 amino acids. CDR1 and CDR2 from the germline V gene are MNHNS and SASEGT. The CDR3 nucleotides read TGTGCCAGCAGTGAAGCGCGGCTAGACCTCACAGATACGCAGTATTTT. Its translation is CASSEARLDLTDTQYF.

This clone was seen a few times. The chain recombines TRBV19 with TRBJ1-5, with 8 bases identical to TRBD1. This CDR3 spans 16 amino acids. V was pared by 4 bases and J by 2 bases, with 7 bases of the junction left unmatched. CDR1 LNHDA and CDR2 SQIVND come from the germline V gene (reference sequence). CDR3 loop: CASSKPAGQGNQPQHF. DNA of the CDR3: TGTGCCAGTAGTAAGCCCGCGGGACAGGGCAATCAGCCCCAGCATTTT.

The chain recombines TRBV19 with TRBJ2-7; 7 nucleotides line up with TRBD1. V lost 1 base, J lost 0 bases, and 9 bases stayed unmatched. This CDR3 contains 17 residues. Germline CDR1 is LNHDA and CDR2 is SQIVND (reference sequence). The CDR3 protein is CASSIGASGTVSYEQYF. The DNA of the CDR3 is TGTGCCAGTAGTATAGGGGCCTCCGGGACAGTCTCCTACGAGCAGTACTTC.